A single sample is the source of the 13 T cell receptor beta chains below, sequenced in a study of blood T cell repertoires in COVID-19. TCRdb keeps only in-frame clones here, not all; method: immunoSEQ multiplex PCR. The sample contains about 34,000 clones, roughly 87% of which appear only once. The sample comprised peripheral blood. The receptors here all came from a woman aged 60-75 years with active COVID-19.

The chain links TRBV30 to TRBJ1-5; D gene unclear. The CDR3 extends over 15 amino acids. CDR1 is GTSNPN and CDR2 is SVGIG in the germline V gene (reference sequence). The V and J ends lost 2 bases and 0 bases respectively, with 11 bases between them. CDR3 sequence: CAWSPGTYSNQPQHF. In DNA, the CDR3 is TGTGCCTGGAGTCCGGGAACCTATAGCAATCAGCCCCAGCATTTT.

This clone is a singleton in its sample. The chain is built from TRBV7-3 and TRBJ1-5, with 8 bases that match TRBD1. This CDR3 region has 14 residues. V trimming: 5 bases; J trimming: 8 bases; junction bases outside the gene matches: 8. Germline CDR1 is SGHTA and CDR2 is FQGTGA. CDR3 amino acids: CASSQDRESEPQHF. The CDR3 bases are TGTGCCAGCAGCCAGGACAGGGAGTCGGAGCCCCAGCATTTT.

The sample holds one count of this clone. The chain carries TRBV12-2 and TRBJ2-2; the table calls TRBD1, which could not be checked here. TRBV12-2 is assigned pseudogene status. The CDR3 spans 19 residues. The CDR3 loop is CASRYKPEGDREHTGELFF. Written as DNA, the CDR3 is TGTGCAAGTCGCTACAAACCAGAGGGCGACAGGGAACACACCGGGGAGCTGTTTTTT.

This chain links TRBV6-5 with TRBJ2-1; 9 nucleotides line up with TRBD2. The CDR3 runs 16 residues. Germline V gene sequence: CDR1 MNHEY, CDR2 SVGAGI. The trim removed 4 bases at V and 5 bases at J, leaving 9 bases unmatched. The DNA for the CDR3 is TGTGCCAGCAGTTCGTTGGGCGGGAGGGCCCACAATGAGCAGTTCTTC. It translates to CASSSLGGRAHNEQFF.

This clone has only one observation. Here the CDR3 DNA reads TGTGCCAGCTCGCCAAAAGCGGGGAGTGAGCAGTACTTC. Its translation is CASSPKAGSEQYF. V usage is TRBV18 and J usage is TRBJ2-7; 7 bases match TRBD2. Germline CDR1 reads KGHSH; CDR2 reads LQKENI. The CDR3 loop spans 13 amino acids. The V segment lost 6 bases and the J segment 7 bases; nucleotides outside the gene matches: 9.

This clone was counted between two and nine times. CDR3 sequence reads: CASSPRGPDTQYF. In nucleotides, the CDR3 is TGTGCCAGCAGCCCCAGAGGTCCAGATACGCAGTATTTT. V usage is TRBV7-9 and J usage is TRBJ2-3, with D hard to call. The CDR3 runs to 13 residues. The V end was cut by 5 bases, the J end by 4 bases, with 10 bases between. Germline V lookup: CDR1 SEHNR, CDR2 FQNEAQ (reference sequence).

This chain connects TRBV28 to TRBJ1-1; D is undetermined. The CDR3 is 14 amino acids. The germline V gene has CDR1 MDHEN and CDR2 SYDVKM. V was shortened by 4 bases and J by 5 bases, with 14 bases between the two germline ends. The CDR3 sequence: CASSSQFGRTEAFF. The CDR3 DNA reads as TGTGCCAGCAGTTCCCAGTTTGGGAGGACTGAAGCTTTCTTT. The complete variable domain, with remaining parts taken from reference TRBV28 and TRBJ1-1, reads DVKVTQSSRYLVKRTGEKVFLECVQDMDHENMFWYRQDPGLGLRLIYFSYDVKMKEKGDIPEGYSVSREKKERFSLILESASTNQTSMYLCASSSQFGRTEAFFGQGTRLTVV.

CDR3 loop: CASSYGGGENLNEQFF. DNA of the CDR3: TGTGCCAGCAGTTACGGAGGCGGGGAAAACCTCAATGAGCAGTTCTTC. This chain links TRBV6-5 with TRBJ2-1, with a weak D call TRBD2 (6 bases). With 2 bases removed from V and 6 bases from J, the gap between germline ends came to 17 bases. The CDR3 length is 16 residues. Germline CDR1 reads MNHEY; CDR2 reads SVGAGI.

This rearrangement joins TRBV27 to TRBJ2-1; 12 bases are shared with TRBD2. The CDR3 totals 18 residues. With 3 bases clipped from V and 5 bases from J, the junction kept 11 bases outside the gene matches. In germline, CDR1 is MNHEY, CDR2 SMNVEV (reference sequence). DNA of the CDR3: TGTGCCAGCAGTTTGGCCCCTTTGCTAGCGGGGGGGGACAATGAGCAGTTCTTC. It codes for CASSLAPLLAGGDNEQFF.

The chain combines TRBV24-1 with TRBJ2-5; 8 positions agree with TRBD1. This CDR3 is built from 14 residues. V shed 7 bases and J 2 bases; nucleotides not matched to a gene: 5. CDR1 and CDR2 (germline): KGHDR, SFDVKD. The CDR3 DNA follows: TGTGCCACCAGCTGGGGGACAGGTCAAGAGACCCAGTACTTC. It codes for CATSWGTGQETQYF.

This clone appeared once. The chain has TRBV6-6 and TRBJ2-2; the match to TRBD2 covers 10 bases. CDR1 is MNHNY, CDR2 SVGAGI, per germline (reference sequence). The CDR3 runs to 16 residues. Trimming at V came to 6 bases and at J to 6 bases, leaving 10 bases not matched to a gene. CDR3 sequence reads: CASSRTSGADAGELFF. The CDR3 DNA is TGTGCCAGCAGCCGAACTAGCGGGGCGGATGCCGGGGAGCTGTTTTTT.

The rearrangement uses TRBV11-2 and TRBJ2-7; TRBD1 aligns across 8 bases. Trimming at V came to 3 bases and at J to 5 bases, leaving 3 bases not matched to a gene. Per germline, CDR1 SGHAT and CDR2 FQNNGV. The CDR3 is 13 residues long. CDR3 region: CASSLDRVNEQYF. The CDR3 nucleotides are TGTGCCAGCAGCTTGGACAGGGTAAACGAGCAGTACTTC.

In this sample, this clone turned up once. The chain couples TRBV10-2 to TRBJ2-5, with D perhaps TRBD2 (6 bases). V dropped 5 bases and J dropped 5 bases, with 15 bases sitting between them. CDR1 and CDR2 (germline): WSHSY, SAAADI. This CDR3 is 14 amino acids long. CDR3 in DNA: TGCGCCAGCAGTTTTGCGGGGTTTGAGGAGACCCAGTACTTC. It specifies CASSFAGFEETQYF.